The clone carrying this T cell receptor beta chain is a singleton in its sample. Semiquantitative ARM-PCR amplified T cell receptor alpha and beta CDR3 regions from mRNA. Exponential amplification used communal superprimers after tagged nested gene-specific primers in ARM-PCR. TCRdb used MiXCR to reprocess the multiplex PCR reads, holding one entry per CDR3 protein. The data hold fewer than 15,000 distinct CDR3 sequences, with about 55% observed a single time. These data originate in a study of relationships among human T cell subsets. Regulatory T cells were selected from positively selected CD4+ cells using anti-CD25 beads. The sample consisted of Tregs sorted from blood. This TCR derives from a man aged 35 to 55 in good health.

CDR3 sequence: CASSFAGSYGYTF. The CDR3 DNA reads as TGTGCCAGCAGTTTTGCAGGGAGCTATGGCTACACCTTC. V and J are TRBV12-3 or TRBV12-4 and TRBJ1-2; tentative D call: TRBD1 (5 bases). The CDR3 spans 13 residues. Trimming cost V 3 bases and J 4 bases, with 9 bases left between them.